These 23 T cell receptor beta chains were sequenced from one sample in a study of blood T cell repertoires in COVID-19. TCRdb keeps only in-frame clones here, not all; method: immunoSEQ multiplex PCR. Among about 120,000 clones, 87% were seen once, and the ten largest hold 25% to 35%. The sequencing input was peripheral blood. Every receptor here comes from a woman in her 70s with acute or convalescent COVID-19.

This chain links TRBV19 with TRBJ1-4, with no clear D. CDR3 length equals 13 residues. Germline-derived CDR1 and CDR2 are LNHDA and SQIVND (reference sequence). Trimming took off 7 bases at V and 2 bases at J, with 8 bases between the two ends. CDR3 in amino acids: CASNAGTNEKLFF. The DNA for the CDR3 is TGTGCCAGTAATGCGGGCACTAATGAAAAACTGTTTTTT.

A single count supports this clone. The chain recombines TRBV27 with TRBJ1-4, with D tentatively TRBD1 (6 bases). Germline V lookup: CDR1 MNHEY, CDR2 SMNVEV (reference sequence). The CDR3 spans 15 residues. The ends were cut back, 6 bases at V and 5 bases at J, with 16 bases in the middle. The CDR3 sequence: CASRQGLTFNEKLFF. CDR3 in DNA: TGTGCCAGCAGACAGGGCCTTACTTTCAATGAAAAACTGTTTTTT.

The rearrangement joins TRBV6-5 to TRBJ2-1, with D possibly TRBD1 on 5 matching bases. Trimming cost V 5 bases and J 7 bases, with 15 bases left between them. This CDR3 contains 14 residues. Germline V gives CDR1 MNHEY, CDR2 SVGAGI. This CDR3 is CASSPAQGTNEQFF. CDR3 DNA sequence: TGTGCCAGCAGTCCAGCTCAGGGAACGAATGAGCAGTTCTTC.

This chain uses TRBV19 with TRBJ2-7, with TRBD2 matching 7 bases. V dropped 0 bases and J dropped 1; count of bases not matched to a gene: 9. Germline lookup yields CDR1 LNHDA and CDR2 SQIVND (reference sequence). The CDR3 consists of 17 residues. This chain's CDR3 is CASSIDRDAGVSYEQYF. CDR3 coding DNA: TGTGCCAGTAGTATAGACCGGGACGCGGGGGTATCCTACGAGCAGTACTTC.

In its sample, this clone was seen a few times. The gene calls are TRBV19 and TRBJ2-5; 8 nucleotides match TRBD1. V was pared by 11 bases and J by 2 bases, with 13 bases of the junction left unmatched. Looked up from germline, CDR1 is LNHDA and CDR2 is SQIVND (reference sequence). This CDR3 comprises 15 residues. CDR3 coding DNA: TGTGCCTCCTCGACAGGGGAAGTAGGGCAAGAGACCCAGTACTTC. It yields the protein CASSTGEVGQETQYF. The complete variable domain, with remaining parts taken from reference TRBV19 and TRBJ2-5, reads DGGITQSPKYLFRKEGQNVTLSCEQNLNHDAMYWYRQDPGQGLRLIYYSQIVNDFQKGDIAEGYSVSREKKESFPLTVTSAQKNPTAFYLCASSTGEVGQETQYFGPGTRLLVL.

This chain uses TRBV4-1 with TRBJ2-5; D gene unclear. The CDR3 has 15 amino acids. CDR1 MGHRA and CDR2 YSYEKL come from the germline V gene. The V gene lost 0 bases and the J gene lost 2 bases, with 10 bases spanning the gap. CDR3 in DNA: TGCGCCAGCAGCCAAGATTATCGACAACAAGAGACCCAGTACTTC. Protein sequence: CASSQDYRQQETQYF.

This chain links TRBV9 with TRBJ1-2; D is unclear. This CDR3 is 12 amino acids long. Germline V gene data show CDR1 as SGDLS and CDR2 as YYNGEE. With 1 base removed from V and 5 bases from J, the gap between germline ends came to 6 bases. The CDR3 DNA is TGTGCCAGCAGCGTAACAGTTTATGGCTACACCTTC. Its protein is CASSVTVYGYTF.

The rearrangement joins TRBV19 to TRBJ2-3; a weak D match, TRBD2 (6 bases). The CDR3 consists of 14 residues. The germline CDR1 and CDR2 sequences are LNHDA and SQIVND (reference sequence). Trimming pared 3 bases from V and 2 bases from J, leaving 9 bases between. The CDR3: CASSMRGDTDTQYF. The CDR3 DNA reads TGTGCCAGTAGTATGCGGGGCGACACAGATACGCAGTATTTT.

This chain links TRBV7-3 with TRBJ2-5; a weak D match, TRBD1 (5 bases). V dropped 8 bases and J dropped 2 bases, with 12 bases sitting between them. CDR1 and CDR2 (germline): SGHTA, FQGTGA. The CDR3 totals 13 residues. The CDR3 coding sequence is TGTGCCAGCTCGGCAGGGTGGCAAGAGACCCAGTACTTC. This translates into CASSAGWQETQYF.

J is TRBJ2-5 and V is TRBV27; 11 nucleotides align to TRBD2. CDR1 is MNHEY, CDR2 SMNVEV, per germline (reference sequence). This CDR3 has 15 amino acids. V was clipped by 2 bases and J by 4 bases; unmatched bases: 3. The CDR3 region has the DNA TGTGCCAGCAGTTTAGCTAGCGGGGGGTCAGAGACCCAGTACTTC. Its protein product is CASSLASGGSETQYF.

V and J are TRBV24-1 and TRBJ1-2, with D possibly being TRBD1 (5 bases). Deletions cut 4 bases from V and 9 bases from J, with 14 bases between. This CDR3 contains 13 residues. CDR1 and CDR2 (germline): KGHDR, SFDVKD. CDR3 sequence (DNA): TGTGCCACCAGTGACCAGGGACTGAGGAGCTACACCTTC. It is translated as CATSDQGLRSYTF.

This chain uses TRBV30 with TRBJ1-1; no definite D call. The length of the CDR3 is 14 residues. Between the trimmed V and J ends, which lost 0 bases and 1 base, there was a span of 9 bases. Germline V gene sequence: CDR1 GTSNPN, CDR2 SVGIG (reference sequence). The CDR3 region has the DNA TGTGCCTGGAGTGTATCCGGGGAGAACACTGAAGCTTTCTTT. Its translation: CAWSVSGENTEAFF.

The CDR3 loop is CASSPRQGATEKLFF. In nucleotides, the CDR3 is TGTGCCAGCAGCCCAAGACAGGGGGCGACTGAAAAACTGTTTTTT. This chain uses TRBV9 with TRBJ1-4; TRBD1 aligns across 10 bases. Trimming took 4 bases from V and 7 from J; bases not matched to a gene: 7. The length of the CDR3 is 15 residues. The V gene's germline CDR1 is SGDLS and CDR2 YYNGEE.

The V call is TRBV6-5, the J call TRBJ1-1; 9 bases agree with TRBD1. The V segment lost 5 bases and the J segment 4 bases; nucleotides outside the gene matches: 8. This CDR3 region has 15 residues. From germline, CDR1 is MNHEY and CDR2 SVGAGI. This CDR3 reads CASSNLQGAGTEAFF. CDR3 DNA sequence: TGTGCCAGCAGTAACCTACAGGGGGCGGGCACTGAAGCTTTCTTT.

The chain recombines TRBV7-9 with TRBJ1-2; 7 nucleotides align to TRBD1. This CDR3 contains 14 residues. V shed 2 bases and J 8 bases; nucleotides not matched to a gene: 8. Germline V gene sequence: CDR1 SEHNR, CDR2 FQNEAQ (reference sequence). The DNA of the CDR3 is TGTGCCAGCAGCTTATCGGACAGGCAGGGCGGCTACACCTTC. Protein: CASSLSDRQGGYTF.

CDR3 nucleotides: TGTGCCAGCAGCTCATACCGGGACAGGGGGGGCTACACCTTC. Residues: CASSSYRDRGGYTF. This chain connects TRBV7-2 to TRBJ1-2; TRBD1 matches at 11 bases. CDR1 and CDR2 (germline): SGHTA, FQGNSA. V gave up 4 bases and J gave up 8 bases; unmatched junction bases: 6. The length of the CDR3 is 14 residues.

The chain joins TRBV28 to TRBJ2-5; D call uncertain. Germline CDR1 reads MDHEN; CDR2 reads SYDVKM. CDR3 length equals 12 residues. V was pared by 5 bases and J by 2 bases, with 6 bases between. CDR3: CASSISQETQYF. The CDR3 bases are TGTGCCAGCAGTATCTCGCAAGAGACCCAGTACTTC.

The J gene is TRBJ1-6, the V gene TRBV7-8; D gene unclear. Germline-derived CDR1 and CDR2 are SGHVS and FQNEAQ. V was shortened by 2 bases and J by 6 bases, with 8 bases between the two germline ends. This CDR3 comprises 14 residues. CDR3 protein: CASSLTQANSPLHF. The CDR3 DNA follows: TGTGCCAGCAGCTTAACTCAGGCTAATTCACCCCTCCACTTT.

The rearrangement joins TRBV4-1 to TRBJ2-7, with 10 bases that match TRBD1. The CDR3 totals 16 residues. J was trimmed by 2 bases and V by 7 bases; bases with no gene match: 11. Germline V gene sequence: CDR1 MGHRA, CDR2 YSYEKL. DNA for the CDR3: TGCGCCAGCACCAAATCCGGCGGACAGGGGGCCTACGAGCAGTACTTC. It encodes CASTKSGGQGAYEQYF.

V is TRBV21-1 and J is TRBJ2-2; the DNA was not compared with TRBD1, the D call given in the table. TRBV21-1 is marked as a pseudogene. The CDR3 sequence is 16 residues long. The CDR3 sequence: CASSKEGGQGTGELFF. DNA of the CDR3: TGTGCCAGCAGCAAAGAGGGTGGACAGGGGACCGGGGAGCTGTTTTTT.

The chain joins TRBV6-6 to TRBJ1-6; D might be TRBD1 (6 bases). This CDR3 region has 20 residues. CDR1 and CDR2 (germline): MNHNY, SVGAGI (reference sequence). V was cut by 5 bases and J by 0 bases, with 23 bases left in between. The CDR3 DNA reads as TGTGCCAGCAGTCCCCTCCCTGGGCAGGTAGGGGGCTCCTATAATTCACCCCTCCACTTT. Protein sequence: CASSPLPGQVGGSYNSPLHF.

CDR3 DNA: TGTGCCAGCATTAGTCCTAGCTCCTACAATGAGCAGTTCTTC. Its protein is CASISPSSYNEQFF. The gene calls are TRBV2 and TRBJ2-1, with D unresolved. The ends were cut back, 7 bases at V and 0 bases at J, with 10 bases in the middle. The CDR3 sequence is 14 residues long. Germline V CDR1 and CDR2: SNHLY, FYNNEI.

The gene calls are TRBV19 and TRBJ2-1; tentatively, D is TRBD2 (5 bases). Germline loops: CDR1 LNHDA, CDR2 SQIVND (reference sequence). V was clipped by 6 bases and J by 12 bases, with 12 bases between them. The CDR3 loop spans 11 amino acids. CDR3 nucleotide sequence: TGTGCCAGTAGCCTAGCTAGAGTGCAGTTCTTC. It yields the protein CASSLARVQFF.